Included here is one T cell receptor (beta chain) sequence, with context. Its antigen remains unknown. The data belong to a study of cytomegalovirus exposure and HLA in healthy donors. Study details: Assignment to the Caucasian-associated ancestry cluster applied to over 70% of the approximately 360 genotyped donors.

CDR1 is MNHNY, CDR2 SVGAGI, per germline (reference sequence). V was pared by 4 bases and J by 1 base, with 4 bases of the junction left unmatched. The CDR3 runs to 15 residues. 60 Vbeta and 13 Jbeta primers were used in PCR. Method: immunoSEQ multiplex PCR; TCRdb's copy keeps in-frame clones and lacks some. The sample yields roughly 93,000 clones, around 76% seen once. Findings and caveats of the study: In an earlier analysis, productive rearrangement rates for most beta V segments clustered near 87% or 30%.

The rearrangement links TRBV6-6 to TRBJ1-1; 9 bases map to TRBD1. Sample: PBMCs. The sequence came from a man aged 25-40 years in good health and CMV-seronegative. The CDR3 reads CASSSDRGKNTEAFF. The DNA of the CDR3 is TGTGCCAGCAGTTCCGACAGGGGGAAGAACACTGAAGCTTTCTTT.